This T cell receptor (beta chain) was obtained from a study of CDR3 diversity in severe acne. There are a few counts of this clonotype. The V gene lost 0 bases and the J gene lost 13 bases, with 14 bases spanning the gap. The CDR3 extends over 13 amino acids. The V gene's germline CDR1 is KGHDR and CDR2 SFDVKD. TCRdb passed the PCR reads through MiXCR, listing each CDR3 protein once. The sample has around 91,000 distinct CDR3 sequences; 50% to 65% are singletons. The chain combines TRBV24-1 with TRBJ1-1, with D perhaps matching TRBD1 (5 bases). The sequencing sample was made of blood. This sequence originates from a male donor in good health, without acne. The CDR3 loop reads CATSDLYGGGHFF. The CDR3 DNA is TGTGCCACCAGTGATTTGTATGGGGGAGGGCATTTCTTT.